This is a list of T cell receptor beta chains from one sample in a study of shared clonotypes between healthy human individuals. Method: immunoSEQ multiplex PCR; TCRdb's copy keeps in-frame clones and lacks some. There are 500,000 to 650,000 clones in the sample; roughly 79% occur only once, and 12% lies in the top ten. The source material was PBMCs. The receptors here all came from a woman in her forties in good health. Some clones in this sample may be carry-over from other donors' samples. CDR3s include the opening cysteine and the closing phenylalanine or tryptophan. A D gene is named only where the DNA matches it firmly. Clone size, where shown, is once, few, many, or a class for clones that have expanded.

v_call,d_call,clone_size,j_call,cdr3_aa,cdr3_nt
TRBV28,TRBD1,.,TRBJ2-3,CASSYGDRVGDTQYF,TGTGCCAGCAGTTACGGGGACAGGGTTGGAGATACGCAGTATTTT
TRBV27,.,once,TRBJ2-6,CASSLRGTLSGANVLTF,TGTGCCAGCAGTTTGAGAGGGACCCTCTCTGGGGCCAACGTCCTGACTTTC
TRBV27,.,.,TRBJ1-2,CASSLSQGNGYTF,TGTGCCAGCAGTTTATCACAGGGAAATGGCTACACCTTC
TRBV10-3,.,.,TRBJ2-5,CATKVESGETQYF,TGTGCCACCAAGGTCGAGAGTGGAGAGACCCAGTACTTC
TRBV30,TRBD1,.,TRBJ2-1,CARAGTGIDEQFF,TGTGCCCGGGCCGGGACAGGGATTGATGAGCAGTTCTTC
TRBV6-1,.,.,TRBJ2-7,CASTIEGQREQYF,TGTGCCAGCACCATCGAGGGGCAGCGCGAGCAGTACTTC
TRBV5-6,.,.,TRBJ2-7,CASNDRNLYEQYF,TGTGCCAGCAACGACAGGAACCTGTACGAGCAGTACTTC
TRBV18,.,.,TRBJ2-7,CASSDKTPPNEQYF,TGTGCCAGCTCAGACAAGACACCGCCTAACGAGCAGTACTTC
TRBV30,.,.,TRBJ2-7,CAWTRGGNLNYEQYF,TGTGCCTGGACAAGAGGCGGAAATCTTAACTACGAGCAGTACTTC
TRBV6-6,TRBD2,.,TRBJ2-1,CASSQGLGADEQFF,TGTGCCAGCAGTCAGGGACTAGGGGCTGATGAGCAGTTCTTC
TRBV18,.,.,TRBJ1-1,CASSPSNSGEGKPEAFF,TGTGCCAGCTCACCAAGTAATTCAGGGGAGGGGAAGCCAGAAGCTTTCTTT
TRBV18,TRBD1,.,TRBJ2-2,CASSPQGKSTGELFF,TGTGCCAGCTCTCCACAGGGGAAGAGCACCGGGGAGCTGTTTTTT
TRBV5-4,TRBD2,few,TRBJ2-3,CASSLAGGSTDTQYF,TGTGCCAGCAGCTTGGCGGGAGGCAGCACAGATACGCAGTATTTT
TRBV28,.,.,TRBJ1-1,CASNSPGGAEAFF,TGTGCCAGCAACTCCCCGGGGGGGGCTGAAGCTTTCTTT
TRBV9,.,.,TRBJ1-3,CASSVDTAPAANTIYF,TGTGCCAGCAGCGTAGACACAGCTCCTGCCGCAAACACCATATATTTT
TRBV5-1,.,.,TRBJ2-7,CASSLVGGSYEQYF,TGCGCCAGCAGCTTGGTTGGAGGGTCCTACGAGCAGTACTTC
TRBV2,.,.,TRBJ1-5,CASRPRGERQPQHF,TGTGCCAGCAGGCCTAGAGGGGAGCGGCAGCCCCAGCATTTT
TRBV10-1,.,.,TRBJ1-1,CASSDEDTEAFF,TGCGCCAGCAGTGATGAAGACACTGAAGCTTTCTTT
TRBV7-3,.,.,TRBJ2-2,CASSLTGVGELFF,TGTGCCAGCAGCTTAACCGGTGTCGGGGAGCTGTTTTTT
TRBV6-1,TRBD1,.,TRBJ1-5,CASSEAHRGPNQPQHF,TGTGCCAGCAGTGAAGCGCATAGGGGGCCCAATCAGCCCCAGCATTTT
TRBV20-1,.,.,TRBJ2-7,CSASPHDEQYF,TGCAGTGCTAGCCCCCATGACGAGCAGTACTTC
TRBV10-3,.,.,TRBJ2-1,CAISESGGQFF,TGTGCCATCAGTGAGTCCGGAGGGCAGTTCTTC
TRBV5-5,.,.,TRBJ2-7,CASSLGADTYEQYF,TGTGCCAGCAGCTTGGGAGCGGATACCTACGAGCAGTACTTC
TRBV7-3,.,few,TRBJ2-7,CASSPGIEYGQYF,TGTGCCAGCAGCCCCGGGATAGAGTATGGGCAGTACTTC
TRBV28,.,.,TRBJ2-4,CASGPGLGKNIQYF,TGTGCCAGCGGGCCAGGGTTAGGCAAAAACATTCAGTACTTC
TRBV12-2,.,.,TRBJ2-1,CASRLARTSGTKNEQFF,TGTGCAAGTCGCTTAGCGAGGACTAGCGGGACGAAAAATGAGCAGTTCTTC
TRBV11-2,TRBD2,.,TRBJ2-3,CASSPTGGKITDTQYF,TGTGCCAGCAGCCCGACGGGGGGAAAAATCACAGATACGCAGTATTTT
TRBV7-2,TRBD1,once,TRBJ2-7,CASSIQGYYEQYF,TGTGCCAGCAGCATACAGGGGTACTACGAGCAGTACTTC
TRBV28,TRBD1,.,TRBJ2-7,CASSLNRGRVVEQYF,TGTGCCAGCAGTTTGAACAGGGGGCGGGTTGTCGAGCAGTACTTC
TRBV4-3,.,.,TRBJ2-7,CASSQDTGFAYEQYF,TGCGCCAGCAGCCAAGACACAGGGTTCGCCTACGAGCAGTACTTC
TRBV7-2,TRBD2,.,TRBJ2-4,CAIERGQNIQYF,TGTGCCATCGAGCGGGGTCAAAACATTCAGTACTTC
TRBV7-2,TRBD2,.,TRBJ2-7,CASSFSVGTSGSHEQYF,TGTGCCAGCAGCTTTAGCGTTGGGACTAGCGGGAGCCACGAGCAGTACTTC
TRBV10-3,TRBD2,once,TRBJ2-1,CAISEPGLAGGEPQFF,TGTGCCATCAGTGAGCCAGGACTAGCGGGGGGGGAGCCGCAGTTCTTC
TRBV5-5,TRBD1,.,TRBJ2-1,CASSLGQVPGSEQFF,TGTGCCAGCAGTTTAGGACAGGTCCCTGGGAGTGAGCAGTTCTTC
TRBV7-9,.,.,TRBJ2-7,CASSLPPTEDEQYF,TGTGCCAGCAGCTTGCCCCCCACGGAAGACGAGCAGTACTTC
TRBV5-4,.,.,TRBJ2-5,CASSLISTSQETQYF,TGTGCCAGCAGCTTGATCTCGACTTCTCAAGAGACCCAGTACTTC
TRBV9,TRBD1,.,TRBJ1-1,CASGTGPDTEAFF,TGTGCCAGCGGGACAGGGCCGGACACTGAAGCTTTCTTT
TRBV2,.,.,TRBJ2-5,CASSDAEGLGETQYF,TGTGCCAGCTCCGACGCCGAGGGCCTCGGAGAGACCCAGTACTTC
TRBV10-3,TRBD2,.,TRBJ2-1,CAIRGTSGDNEQFF,TGTGCCATCAGGGGGACTAGCGGGGACAATGAGCAGTTCTTC
TRBV11-2,TRBD2,.,TRBJ2-7,CASSSALAGVHEQYF,TGTGCCAGCAGTTCGGCTCTAGCGGGAGTCCACGAGCAGTACTTC
TRBV4-1,TRBD2,.,TRBJ2-7,CASSQDEASGISYEQYF,TGCGCCAGCAGCCAAGATGAGGCTAGCGGGATCTCCTACGAGCAGTACTTC
TRBV19,TRBD2,.,TRBJ2-3,CASSPSWLAESTDTQYF,TGTGCCAGTAGTCCCTCTTGGCTAGCGGAAAGCACAGATACGCAGTATTTT
TRBV30,.,.,TRBJ2-2,CAWSIRRGGELFF,TGTGCCTGGAGTATCCGTCGGGGCGGGGAGCTGTTTTTT
TRBV27,.,.,TRBJ2-4,CASSTYLREAKNIQYF,TGTGCCAGCAGTACCTATCTCCGGGAGGCCAAAAACATTCAGTACTTC
TRBV11-2,TRBD1,.,TRBJ2-7,CASSFNRGQGGSYEQYF,TGTGCCAGCAGCTTTAATCGGGGACAGGGGGGTTCCTACGAGCAGTACTTC
TRBV25-1,.,.,TRBJ2-5,CASSDWGVETQYF,TGTGCCAGCAGTGATTGGGGGGTAGAGACCCAGTACTTC
TRBV11-1,TRBD2,.,TRBJ2-3,CASSRGGRLYTDTQYF,TGTGCCAGCAGCCGAGGCGGGAGGCTCTACACAGATACGCAGTATTTT
TRBV5-1,.,.,TRBJ2-3,CASSLSRGPATDTQYF,TGCGCCAGCAGCTTGAGTAGGGGACCCGCGACAGATACGCAGTATTTT
TRBV11-1,.,few,TRBJ2-3,CASSLRRPDTDTQYF,TGTGCCAGCAGCCTACGTAGGCCCGACACAGATACGCAGTATTTT
TRBV30,TRBD1,.,TRBJ2-1,CAWSYRDRSYNEQFF,TGTGCCTGGAGTTACCGGGACAGGTCTTACAATGAGCAGTTCTTC
TRBV6-5,.,.,TRBJ2-5,CASRAEPQETQYF,TGTGCCAGCAGGGCGGAGCCGCAAGAGACCCAGTACTTC
TRBV19,.,.,TRBJ1-5,CASSTTGFQPQHF,TGTGCCAGTAGTACCACAGGGTTTCAGCCCCAGCATTTT
TRBV11-2,.,.,TRBJ2-3,CASSFRGAPPTDTQYF,TGTGCCAGCAGCTTCCGAGGGGCGCCTCCCACAGATACGCAGTATTTT
TRBV18,.,.,TRBJ2-5,CASSPRLGETQYF,TGTGCCAGCTCACCTCGCCTAGGGGAGACCCAGTACTTC
TRBV7-9,TRBD2,.,TRBJ2-1,CASSRTSGRAGEQFF,TGTGCCAGCAGCCGGACTAGCGGGAGGGCCGGTGAGCAGTTCTTC
TRBV7-6,TRBD1,.,TRBJ2-7,CASSSPGQGALVLNYEQYF,TGTGCCAGCAGCTCCCCGGGACAGGGGGCTCTGGTCTTGAACTACGAGCAGTACTTC
TRBV30,.,.,TRBJ2-7,CAWSVDVNYEQYF,TGTGCCTGGAGTGTGGACGTAAACTACGAGCAGTACTTC
TRBV11-3,TRBD1,.,TRBJ2-1,CASSPGQGYNEQFF,TGTGCCAGCAGCCCTGGACAGGGATACAATGAGCAGTTCTTC